The 30 T cell receptor beta chains given below trace back to one sample, sequenced in a study of cytomegalovirus exposure and HLA in healthy donors. PCR employed 60 Vbeta and 13 Jbeta primers. Only in-frame clones appear in the TCRdb table, and some are missing; sequencing was by immunoSEQ multiplex PCR. Of more than 110,000 clones in the sample, over 70% were seen once. Sequences were obtained from PBMCs. All receptors come from a male donor in good health and CMV-seronegative.

V and J are TRBV2 and TRBJ1-2, with 9 bases fitting TRBD1. CDR1 and CDR2 from the germline V gene are SNHLY and FYNNEI. The CDR3 runs 14 residues. V was clipped by 6 bases and J by 9 bases; unmatched bases: 11. The CDR3 sequence: CASRVPGTGFSYTF. The CDR3 DNA sequence: TGTGCCAGCAGGGTGCCCGGGACAGGGTTTAGCTACACCTTC.

This clone occurred a few times. The V and J genes are TRBV11-2 and TRBJ1-1, with 11 bases that match TRBD1. The CDR3 spans 18 residues. V lost 3 bases and J lost 0; bases outside the gene matches: 9. Germline lookup yields CDR1 SGHAT and CDR2 FQNNGV. CDR3 residues: CASSFGQGAFFMNTEAFF. As DNA, the CDR3 is TGTGCCAGCAGCTTCGGACAGGGGGCTTTTTTTATGAACACTGAAGCTTTCTTT.

This clone was found once. This chain links TRBV6-5 with TRBJ1-2; 8 nucleotides line up with TRBD1. CDR1 is MNHEY and CDR2 is SVGAGI in the germline V gene. V lost 2 bases, J lost 3 bases, and 8 bases stayed unmatched. This CDR3 region has 16 residues. CDR3 sequence (DNA): TGTGCCAGCAGTTACCCCTCCGGACAGGGACACTATGGCTACACCTTC. Its protein is CASSYPSGQGHYGYTF.

The chain employs TRBV5-1 and TRBJ2-7, with TRBD1 matching 9 bases. The CDR3 runs to 16 residues. Germline values: CDR1 SGHRS, CDR2 YFSETQ. V trimming: 4 bases; J trimming: 3 bases; junction bases outside the gene matches: 11. The CDR3 loop is CASSPGQGFVGYEQYF. CDR3 bases: TGCGCCAGCAGCCCCGGACAGGGGTTCGTGGGCTACGAGCAGTACTTC.

This clone was seen more than once but under ten times. This chain connects TRBV9 to TRBJ2-7; a possible D gene is TRBD1 (6 bases). Trimming shortened V by 4 bases and J by 3 bases, and 11 bases separated the two germline ends. CDR1 is SGDLS, CDR2 YYNGEE, per germline. This CDR3 comprises 13 residues. The CDR3 DNA sequence: TGTGCCAGCAGCACAGGGATAGGCTACGAGCAGTACTTC. Translation gives CASSTGIGYEQYF.

This chain connects TRBV6-6 to TRBJ1-1; weak D call: TRBD1 (5 bases). CDR1 and CDR2 from the germline V gene are MNHNY and SVGAGI (reference sequence). The CDR3 spans 13 residues. With 8 bases removed from V and 3 bases from J, the gap between germline ends came to 13 bases. The CDR3 nucleotides read TGTGCCAGCGGAGTCGGGGGAGACACTGAAGCTTTCTTT. Amino acid sequence: CASGVGGDTEAFF.

This chain connects TRBV5-1 to TRBJ2-5; tentatively, D is TRBD2 (5 bases). The V end lost 4 bases, the J end lost 2 bases, and 15 bases lay between the germline ends. The CDR3 length is 15 residues. Per the germline V gene, CDR1 is SGHRS and CDR2 is YFSETQ. CDR3 region: CASSPVGAAQETQYF. The CDR3 region has the DNA TGCGCCAGCAGCCCGGTGGGAGCGGCTCAAGAGACCCAGTACTTC.

The sample holds one count of this clone. The V call is TRBV25-1, the J call TRBJ2-7; 8 bases agree with TRBD2. The length of the CDR3 is 14 residues. Germline CDR1 and CDR2: MGHDK and SYGVNS. Trimming cost V 6 bases and J 5 bases; bases outside gene matches: 9. The CDR3 region is CASRNSGSFDEQYF. Written as DNA, the CDR3 is TGTGCCAGCAGGAACAGCGGGAGCTTTGACGAGCAGTACTTC.

The chain recombines TRBV29-1 with TRBJ1-1; the D is unclear. Germline V gene data show CDR1 as SQVTM and CDR2 as ANQGSEA. This CDR3 has 11 residues. CDR3 DNA: TGCACATACCGAGACTACACTGAAGCTTTCTTT. It translates to CTYRDYTEAFF.

This clone was detected only a few times. This rearrangement joins TRBV6-1 to TRBJ2-5, with 7 bases fitting TRBD1. The J call is doubtful: the DNA matches TRBJ2-7 better. Germline values: CDR1 MNHNS, CDR2 SASEGT. The CDR3 is 14 residues long. CDR3 DNA sequence: TGTGCCAGCAGTGCCGACAGGGTTAATCACGAGCAGTACTTC. Translated, it gives CASSADRVNHEQYF.

This clone was detected only once. The CDR3 bases are TGTGCCAGCAGCTCGGGACTAGCGGTTCTCACCGGGGAGCTGTTTTTT. Its protein product is CASSSGLAVLTGELFF. The gene calls are TRBV7-6 and TRBJ2-2, with TRBD2 matching over 11 bases. The CDR3 contains 16 residues. The V gene's germline CDR1 is SGHVS and CDR2 FNYEAQ. With 4 bases clipped from V and 4 bases from J, the junction kept 5 bases outside the gene matches.

The V call is TRBV2, the J call TRBJ1-2; unclear D gene. The CDR3 is 13 amino acids. Germline-derived CDR1 and CDR2 are SNHLY and FYNNEI. V dropped 4 bases and J dropped 5 bases, with 11 bases sitting between them. CDR3 in amino acids: CASSAGLWYGYTF. The DNA of the CDR3 is TGTGCCAGCAGTGCAGGTTTGTGGTATGGCTACACCTTC.

In regard to this clone: An end of the junction differs from the germline gene, which may be a read error. V is TRBV15 and J is TRBJ1-5; 7 bases are shared with TRBD1. The CDR3 loop spans 16 amino acids. Looked up from germline, CDR1 is LNHNV and CDR2 is YYDKDF (reference sequence). The CDR3 nucleotides are TGTGCCCCCAGCCCCCAGGGGGGTTTGGGCAATCAGCCCCAGCATTTT. Translating gives CAPSPQGGLGNQPQHF.

The CDR3 reads CAWSPPGPGEAFF. CDR3 coding DNA: TGTGCCTGGAGTCCCCCCGGTCCAGGTGAAGCTTTCTTT. The gene calls are TRBV30 and TRBJ1-1; D unclear. This CDR3 is 13 amino acids long. Looked up from germline, CDR1 is GTSNPN and CDR2 is SVGIG (reference sequence). The V end was cut by 2 bases, the J end by 7 bases, with 14 bases between.

This chain links TRBV15 with TRBJ1-5; no clear D gene. The germline gives CDR1 LNHNV, CDR2 YYDKDF (reference sequence). The CDR3 is made up of 14 amino acids. The V end lost 0 bases, the J end lost 3 bases, and 6 bases lay between the germline ends. In nucleotides, the CDR3 is TGTGCCACCAGCAGAGATTGGGCCAATCAGCCCCAGCATTTT. Translation: CATSRDWANQPQHF.

This chain connects TRBV5-1 to TRBJ2-7; 9 nucleotides agree with TRBD1. The V gene's germline CDR1 is SGHRS and CDR2 YFSETQ. The J segment lost 6 bases and the V segment lost 4 bases, leaving 11 bases of the junction unmatched. This CDR3 spans 15 amino acids. CDR3: CASSLQGALPSEQYF. The CDR3 nucleotides are TGCGCCAGCAGCCTACAGGGGGCCCTGCCATCCGAGCAGTACTTC.

In its sample, this clone was seen a few times. The rearrangement uses TRBV29-1 and TRBJ1-4; D ambiguous. Germline CDR1 is SQVTM and CDR2 is ANQGSEA. Deletions cut 7 bases from V and 4 bases from J, with 13 bases between. The CDR3 spans 13 residues. The DNA for the CDR3 is TGCAGCGGTCAGACTGCACTTAATGAAAAACTGTTTTTT. This sequence encodes CSGQTALNEKLFF.

The gene calls are TRBV14 and TRBJ1-4; 7 bases match TRBD1. Per the germline V gene, CDR1 is SGHDN and CDR2 is FVKESK. V shed 5 bases and J 4 bases; nucleotides not matched to a gene: 7. This CDR3 comprises 15 residues. The CDR3: CASSKLQGINEKLFF. In DNA form, the CDR3 reads TGTGCCAGCAGCAAACTACAGGGGATTAATGAAAAACTGTTTTTT.

The sample holds a few counts of this clone. The V call is TRBV5-1, the J call TRBJ2-5, with 11 bases aligning to TRBD2. Germline V gene data show CDR1 as SGHRS and CDR2 as YFSETQ. The CDR3 covers 16 residues. Germline trimming cut 1 base from V and 1 base from J; bases unmatched to any gene: 3. The chain's CDR3 is CASSLRLAGGQETQYF. CDR3 DNA sequence: TGCGCCAGCAGCTTGCGCCTAGCGGGGGGCCAAGAGACCCAGTACTTC. The whole variable domain, filled in from reference TRBV5-1 and TRBJ2-5, reads KAGVTQTPRYLIKTRGQQVTLSCSPISGHRSVSWYQQTPGQGLQFLFEYFSETQRNKGNFPGRFSGRQFSNSRSEMNVSTLELGDSALYLCASSLRLAGGQETQYFGPGTRLLVL.

V is TRBV4-1 and J is TRBJ2-7; TRBD2 aligns across 8 bases. Germline assignment: CDR1 MGHRA and CDR2 YSYEKL. The V and J ends lost 4 bases and 2 bases, in that order; junction bases with no gene match: 7. The CDR3 is 15 residues long. CDR3 residues: CASSRGLARTYEQYF. CDR3 DNA sequence: TGCGCCAGCAGCCGAGGACTAGCCCGCACCTACGAGCAGTACTTC.

This rearrangement joins TRBV14 to TRBJ1-6; 7 bases are shared with TRBD1. This CDR3 is built from 16 residues. Germline V gives CDR1 SGHDN, CDR2 FVKESK. Trimming at V came to 1 base and at J to 14 bases, leaving 14 bases not matched to a gene. The CDR3 spells CASSQVTGQTLQSLHF. The CDR3 DNA sequence: TGTGCCAGCAGCCAAGTGACGGGACAGACCCTTCAATCCCTCCACTTT.

This clone came up once. The CDR3 protein is CASSDRDSFNEKLFF. In nucleotides, the CDR3 is TGTGCCAGCAGCGACCGGGACAGCTTTAATGAAAAACTGTTTTTT. The genes are TRBV6-1 and TRBJ1-4; the match to TRBD1 covers 7 bases. The germline CDR1 and CDR2 sequences are MNHNS and SASEGT. The junction had 8 bases not matched to a gene; V was cut back by 6 bases and J by 4 bases. This CDR3 contains 15 residues.

CDR3 protein: CASGPLNPLGRDRYTF. CDR3 DNA: TGTGCCAGCGGCCCTCTTAACCCACTAGGGCGTGATCGCTACACCTTC. The rearrangement links TRBV25-1 to TRBJ1-2; D unclear. This CDR3 has 16 residues. Germline-derived CDR1 and CDR2 are MGHDK and SYGVNS. V gave up 8 bases and J gave up 9 bases, with 28 bases separating them.

A single count supports this clone. The rearrangement uses TRBV9 and TRBJ2-5, with D tentatively TRBD1 (6 bases). The V gene's germline CDR1 is SGDLS and CDR2 YYNGEE. Trimming cost V 0 bases and J 3 bases, with 15 bases left between them. This CDR3 region has 16 residues. CDR3 in amino acids: CASSVGTAALKETQYF. The CDR3 nucleotides read TGTGCCAGCAGCGTAGGGACAGCGGCTTTAAAAGAGACCCAGTACTTC.

This chain connects TRBV15 to TRBJ1-4; 9 bases agree with TRBD1. Germline V gene lookup returns CDR1 LNHNV and CDR2 YYDKDF (reference sequence). The CDR3 is 14 amino acids. The junction had 0 bases not matched to a gene; V was cut back by 3 bases and J by 4 bases. The CDR3 DNA reads TGTGCCACCAGCAGGGGACAGGGTAATGAAAAACTGTTTTTT. Translated: CATSRGQGNEKLFF.

This chain connects TRBV27 to TRBJ1-2, with 9 bases identical to TRBD1. The V segment lost 3 bases and the J segment 5 bases; nucleotides outside the gene matches: 7. Germline-derived CDR1 and CDR2 are MNHEY and SMNVEV (reference sequence). This CDR3 has 15 residues. CDR3 bases: TGTGCCAGCAGTTTGGACAGGGGAATTGTTTATGGCTACACCTTC. Translated: CASSLDRGIVYGYTF.

For this clone: The junction departs from the called germline gene at one end, perhaps through a read error. The rearrangement links TRBV2 to TRBJ1-4, with TRBD1 matching over 10 bases. The CDR3 is made up of 16 amino acids. CDR1 is SNHLY, CDR2 FYNNEI, per germline. Here the CDR3 reads CARRRTGGATNEKLFF. The CDR3 DNA follows: TGTGCCCGCAGGAGGACAGGGGGGGCGACTAATGAAAAACTGTTTTTT.

The chain uses TRBV7-2 and TRBJ1-1, with D unclear. The CDR3 runs to 13 residues. CDR1 and CDR2 from the germline V gene are SGHTA and FQGNSA. Trimming took off 3 bases at V and 4 bases at J, with 9 bases between the two ends. The CDR3 loop reads CASSFRGSTEAFF. The CDR3 DNA follows: TGTGCCAGCAGCTTCCGAGGGTCCACTGAAGCTTTCTTT.

This clone occurred once. This chain connects TRBV7-9 to TRBJ2-7; D is unclear. CDR1 is SEHNR and CDR2 is FQNEAQ in the germline V gene (reference sequence). Trimming stripped 8 bases from V and 3 bases from J, with 8 bases between. This CDR3 spans 11 amino acids. The CDR3 nucleotides read TGTGCCAGCGGCCCAGGCTACGAGCAGTACTTC. Translating it yields CASGPGYEQYF.

This chain uses TRBV27 with TRBJ2-1, with TRBD2 matching over 10 bases. The V and J ends lost 4 bases and 0 bases, in that order; junction bases with no gene match: 3. The germline CDR1 and CDR2 sequences are MNHEY and SMNVEV (reference sequence). The CDR3 loop spans 16 amino acids. CDR3 nucleotides: TGTGCCAGCAGTTCTAGCGGGGGCCGCTCCTACAATGAGCAGTTCTTC. It specifies CASSSSGGRSYNEQFF.